The rows below give T cell receptor beta chains drawn from one sample of a study of blood T cell repertoires in COVID-19. Some clones are missing from TCRdb's copy, which holds only in-frame ones; the method was immunoSEQ multiplex PCR. The sample carries some 150,000 clones, 75% to 90% recorded once. Material for sequencing was peripheral blood. These receptors were taken from a woman aged 60 to 75 with COVID-19, enrolled during active disease. CDR3s include the opening cysteine and the closing phenylalanine or tryptophan. Fields, in order: J gene, D gene, clone size, V gene, CDR3 protein, CDR3 DNA. A D gene is named only where the DNA matches it firmly. A clone size is listed for some rows: how often the clone was seen (once, few, many), or a class if it is expanded.

TRBJ1-1 NA NA TRBV7-6 CASSLWTAYMNTEAFF TGTGCCAGCAGCTTATGGACAGCCTACATGAACACTGAAGCTTTCTTT
TRBJ1-2 NA NA TRBV6-5 CASKHEGGSALGYTF TGTGCCAGCAAACACGAGGGGGGGTCGGCCTTGGGCTACACCTTC
TRBJ2-3 TRBD2 NA TRBV7-2 CASSLEGLAGGPDTQYF TGTGCCAGCAGCTTGGAGGGACTAGCGGGGGGGCCGGATACGCAGTATTTT
TRBJ2-4 TRBD2 once TRBV2 CASNARRIAGGHNIQYF TGTGCCAGCAACGCACGACGTATAGCGGGGGGACACAACATTCAGTACTTC
TRBJ2-3 NA NA TRBV6-2/TRBV6-3 CASSPGRTDTQYF TGTGCCAGCAGTCCAGGGCGAACAGATACGCAGTATTTT
TRBJ1-3 NA NA TRBV2 CASKRTEGNTIYF TGTGCCAGCAAGAGGACAGAAGGAAACACCATATATTTT
TRBJ2-4 TRBD1 NA TRBV15 CATSRDSGTGPHLAKNIQYF TGTGCCACCAGCAGAGATTCCGGGACAGGGCCACATCTAGCCAAAAACATTCAGTACTTC
TRBJ1-5 NA NA TRBV28 CASSAGQPSNQPQHF TGTGCCAGCAGCGCAGGACAGCCTAGCAATCAGCCCCAGCATTTT
TRBJ2-2 NA few TRBV2 CASSDLGSGITGELFF TGTGCCAGCAGCGATTTGGGGTCAGGGATCACCGGGGAGCTGTTTTTT
TRBJ1-1 NA NA TRBV11-2 CASSFSPNTEAFF TGTGCCAGCAGCTTTAGTCCGAACACTGAAGCTTTCTTT
TRBJ2-7 NA NA TRBV25-1 CASSASRDTTTYEQYF TGTGCCAGCAGTGCTTCCCGGGACACAACCACCTACGAGCAGTACTTC
TRBJ1-2 TRBD1 NA TRBV30 CAWSPGGGRYGYTF TGTGCCTGGAGCCCGGGAGGGGGCCGCTATGGCTACACCTTC
TRBJ1-5 NA NA TRBV2 CASSQDRQGGQPQHF TGTGCCAGCAGCCAAGACCGCCAGGGTGGTCAGCCCCAGCATTTT
TRBJ2-1 NA NA TRBV5-8 CASSLEGRVYNEQFF TGTGCCAGCAGCTTGGAGGGGCGCGTCTACAATGAGCAGTTCTTC
TRBJ1-3 NA NA TRBV4-1 CASSQDQGITGNTIYF TGCGCCAGCAGCCAAGACCAGGGAATAACTGGAAACACCATATATTTT
TRBJ1-2 NA NA TRBV19 CASSSQSGNNYGYTF TGTGCCAGTAGTAGTCAGTCAGGGAACAACTATGGCTACACCTTC
TRBJ2-7 NA few TRBV2 CASSPRATLSYEQYF TGTGCCAGCAGCCCCAGGGCGACCCTCTCCTACGAGCAGTACTTC
TRBJ1-6 NA NA TRBV5-4 CASSPAGVAYNSPLHF TGTGCCAGCTCCCCAGCGGGGGTTGCCTATAATTCACCCCTCCACTTT
TRBJ2-1 TRBD2 NA TRBV14 CASSQDRGLAGRNKQFF TGTGCCAGCAGCCAAGATCGGGGACTAGCGGGCCGTAATAAGCAGTTCTTC
TRBJ2-7 NA NA TRBV18 CASSPEGSSEQYF TGTGCCAGCTCACCAGAGGGATCCTCCGAGCAGTACTTC
TRBJ2-1 NA NA TRBV6-2/TRBV6-3 CASSLQGGSYNEQFF TGTGCCAGCAGCCTACAGGGAGGGTCCTACAATGAGCAGTTCTTC
TRBJ2-5 TRBD2 NA TRBV10-3 CAIRGGSETQYF TGTGCCATCAGGGGGGGGTCGGAGACCCAGTACTTC
TRBJ1-1 NA NA TRBV20-1 CSASVRPNTEAFF TGCAGTGCTAGTGTCAGGCCGAACACTGAAGCTTTCTTT
TRBJ2-7 NA NA TRBV4-1 CASSQGPPPHYEQYF TGCGCCAGCAGCCAAGGGCCTCCACCGCACTACGAGCAGTACTTC
TRBJ1-2 TRBD1 once TRBV19 CASSIGTGGFGYTF TGTGCCAGTAGTATAGGGACAGGGGGCTTTGGCTACACCTTC
TRBJ1-1 TRBD1 NA TRBV6-2/TRBV6-3 CASSTPKDRRDEAFF TGTGCCAGCAGTACGCCGAAGGACAGGCGGGATGAAGCTTTCTTT
TRBJ2-5 TRBD2 NA TRBV3-1/TRBV3-2 CASSHYGLAGGERKETQYF TGTGCCAGCAGCCATTACGGACTAGCGGGGGGCGAAAGGAAAGAGACCCAGTACTTC
TRBJ2-3 TRBD2 NA TRBV4-1 CASSQKAGGNTDTQYF TGCGCCAGCAGCCAAAAAGCGGGGGGGAACACAGATACGCAGTATTTT
TRBJ1-1 NA NA TRBV27 CASSRAGQNTEAFF TGTGCCAGCAGCCGCGCGGGGCAAAACACTGAAGCTTTCTTT
TRBJ2-7 NA NA TRBV27 CASSFEGPYEQYF TGTGCCAGCAGTTTCGAGGGTCCGTACGAGCAGTACTTC
TRBJ1-1 NA NA TRBV6-4 CASSEDYGITNTEAFF TGTGCCAGCAGTGAGGATTACGGGATTACCAACACTGAAGCTTTCTTT
TRBJ1-2 NA NA TRBV27 CASSLGPNYGYTF TGTGCCAGCAGTTTAGGGCCCAACTATGGCTACACCTTC
TRBJ2-5 NA NA TRBV11-2 CASSLAGTPQETQYF TGTGCCAGCAGCTTAGCGGGGACACCACAAGAGACCCAGTACTTC
TRBJ1-2 NA NA TRBV5-5 CASSYKEGAANYGYTF TGTGCCAGCAGCTATAAGGAGGGTGCAGCTAACTATGGCTACACCTTC
TRBJ1-5 NA few TRBV6-2/TRBV6-3 CASSLQDNQPQHF TGTGCCAGCAGTTTACAAGACAATCAGCCCCAGCATTTT
TRBJ2-1 TRBD2 NA TRBV6-5 CASSSVSGGAGNEQFF TGTGCCAGCAGTTCCGTAAGCGGGGGGGCCGGGAATGAGCAGTTCTTC
TRBJ2-1 TRBD1 NA TRBV2 CASSETGTGGYNEQFF TGTGCCAGCAGTGAAACAGGGACAGGGGGTTACAATGAGCAGTTCTTC
TRBJ1-4 NA NA TRBV30 CAWSWFESNEKLFF TGTGCCTGGAGCTGGTTTGAGTCTAATGAAAAACTGTTTTTT
TRBJ2-4 NA once TRBV30 CAWSVPDRPIAKNIQYF TGTGCCTGGAGTGTACCAGACAGACCAATAGCCAAAAACATTCAGTACTTC
TRBJ2-1 TRBD2 NA TRBV7-6 CASSSSGGLYNEQFF TGTGCCAGCAGCTCTAGCGGGGGCCTCTACAATGAGCAGTTCTTC
TRBJ1-2 TRBD1 NA TRBV2 CASSGTGGLYGYTF TGTGCCAGCAGTGGGACAGGGGGCCTCTATGGCTACACCTTC
TRBJ2-3 TRBD2 NA TRBV15 CATSGGTSEFTDTQYF TGTGCCACCAGCGGGGGGACTAGCGAATTCACAGATACGCAGTATTTT
TRBJ2-1 TRBD1 NA TRBV9 CASSAGTGLYNEQFF TGTGCCAGCAGCGCCGGGACAGGGTTATACAATGAGCAGTTCTTC
TRBJ2-1 TRBD2 NA TRBV7-8 CASSFSGGDLYNEQFF TGTGCCAGCAGCTTTAGCGGGGGGGATCTATACAATGAGCAGTTCTTC
TRBJ1-1 NA NA TRBV5-1 CASSSGYGRNTEAFF TGCGCCAGCAGCTCGGGATATGGGAGGAACACTGAAGCTTTCTTT
TRBJ1-2 NA NA TRBV3-1/TRBV3-2 CASSQERGGGVVGLNYGYTF TGTGCCAGCAGCCAAGAACGGGGGGGTGGAGTAGTAGGGCTGAACTATGGCTACACCTTC
TRBJ2-3 TRBD2 NA TRBV2 CASSRDYTDTQYF TGTGCCAGCAGTCGGGACTACACAGATACGCAGTATTTT
TRBJ2-3 NA NA TRBV4-1 CASSQVGGTDTQYF TGCGCCAGCAGCCAAGTAGGGGGCACAGATACGCAGTATTTT
TRBJ1-2 NA NA TRBV3-1/TRBV3-2 CASSQAPSGGDGYTF TGTGCCAGCAGCCAAGCGCCCTCGGGAGGGGATGGCTACACCTTC
TRBJ1-1 NA NA TRBV3-1/TRBV3-2 CASSQTLSGLSPEAFF TGTGCCAGCAGCCAAACTCTGAGTGGTCTCTCCCCTGAAGCTTTCTTT
TRBJ1-4 TRBD1 NA TRBV9 CASSAGQHNEKLFF TGTGCCAGCAGCGCGGGACAGCATAATGAAAAACTGTTTTTT
TRBJ2-7 NA few TRBV18 CASSDQGLEYEQYF TGTGCCAGCTCAGACCAGGGATTGGAATACGAGCAGTACTTC
TRBJ2-7 TRBD2 NA TRBV11-2 CASKPRRLADTYEQYF TGTGCCAGCAAACCCCGCCGGCTAGCGGACACCTACGAGCAGTACTTC
TRBJ1-5 NA few TRBV3-1/TRBV3-2 CASSQGSGANQPQHF TGTGCCAGCAGCCAAGGATCAGGGGCGAATCAGCCCCAGCATTTT
TRBJ1-6 NA NA TRBV19 CASTQGGNSPLHF TGTGCCAGTACACAGGGTGGAAATTCACCCCTCCACTTT